This T cell receptor beta chain was captured in a study of siplizumab effects on memory and regulatory T cells. Study-wide points: Major contributors to the alloresponse seemed to be naive T cells, which also appeared more diverse than memory cells. Among sequences traceable to unstimulated CD4+ memory cells, alloreactive ones were significantly reduced by siplizumab. A mean of approximately 70% of mappable alloreactive CD4+ clones were Treg-derived with siplizumab, compared with about 30% in controls.

Trimming cost V 0 bases and J 5 bases, with 12 bases left between them. Germline V gene sequence: CDR1 SGHRS, CDR2 YFSETQ. The CDR3 totals 14 residues. This clone was detected only once. Its matching antigen is unknown. Clones were read by immunoSEQ multiplex PCR, and TCRdb kept only the in-frame ones, dropping some. The table has about 98,000 clones, roughly 90% seen once. V gene TRBV5-1 combines with J gene TRBJ2-7; D is uncertain. This clonotype was obtained from a human donor in good health. The sample comprised CD4+ T cells sorted from blood. The CDR3 region is CASSLEGYGHEQYF. In nucleotides, the CDR3 is TGCGCCAGCAGCTTGGAAGGGTACGGTCACGAGCAGTACTTC.